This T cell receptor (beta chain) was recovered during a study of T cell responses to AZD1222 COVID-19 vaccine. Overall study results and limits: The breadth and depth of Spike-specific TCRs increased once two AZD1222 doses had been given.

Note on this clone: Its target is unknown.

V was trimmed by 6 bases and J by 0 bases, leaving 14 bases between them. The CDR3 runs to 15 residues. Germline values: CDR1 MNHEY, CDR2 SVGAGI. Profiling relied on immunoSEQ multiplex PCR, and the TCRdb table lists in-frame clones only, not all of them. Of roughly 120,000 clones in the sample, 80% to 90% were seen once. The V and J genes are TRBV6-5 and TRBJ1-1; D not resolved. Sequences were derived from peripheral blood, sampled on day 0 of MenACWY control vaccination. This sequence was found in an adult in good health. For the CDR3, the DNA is TGTGCCAGCAGAAGTTCCGGCACCATGAACACTGAAGCTTTCTTT. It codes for CASRSSGTMNTEAFF.